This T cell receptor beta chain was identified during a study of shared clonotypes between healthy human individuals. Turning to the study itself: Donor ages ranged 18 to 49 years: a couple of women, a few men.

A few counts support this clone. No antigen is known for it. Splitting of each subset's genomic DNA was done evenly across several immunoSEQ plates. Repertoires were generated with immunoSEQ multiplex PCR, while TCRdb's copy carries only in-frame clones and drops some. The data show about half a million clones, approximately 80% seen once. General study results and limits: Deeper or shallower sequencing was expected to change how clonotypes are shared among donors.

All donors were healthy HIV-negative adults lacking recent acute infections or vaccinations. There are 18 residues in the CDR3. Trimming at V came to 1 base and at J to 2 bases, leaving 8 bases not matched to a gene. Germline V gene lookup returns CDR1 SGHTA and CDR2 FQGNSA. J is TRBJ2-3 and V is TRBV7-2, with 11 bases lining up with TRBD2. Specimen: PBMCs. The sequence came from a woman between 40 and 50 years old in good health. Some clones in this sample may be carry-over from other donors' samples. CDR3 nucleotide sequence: TGTGCCAGCAGCTTAGATCCCGGACTAGCGGGCGACACAGATACGCAGTATTTT. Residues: CASSLDPGLAGDTDTQYF.